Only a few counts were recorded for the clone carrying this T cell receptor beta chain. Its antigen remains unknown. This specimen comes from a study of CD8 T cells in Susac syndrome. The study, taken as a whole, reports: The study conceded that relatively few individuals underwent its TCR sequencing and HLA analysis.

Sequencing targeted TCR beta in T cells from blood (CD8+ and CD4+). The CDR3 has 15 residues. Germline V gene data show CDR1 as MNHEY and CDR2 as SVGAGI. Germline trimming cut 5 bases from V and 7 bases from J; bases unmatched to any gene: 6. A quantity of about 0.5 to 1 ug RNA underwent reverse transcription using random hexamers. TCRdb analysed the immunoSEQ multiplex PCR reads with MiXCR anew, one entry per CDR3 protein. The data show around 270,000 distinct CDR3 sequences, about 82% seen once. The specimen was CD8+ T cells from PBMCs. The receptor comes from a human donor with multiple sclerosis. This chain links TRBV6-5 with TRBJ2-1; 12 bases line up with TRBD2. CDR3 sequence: CASSPLAGGPNEQFF. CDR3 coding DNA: TGTGCCAGCAGTCCGCTAGCGGGAGGGCCGAATGAGCAGTTCTTC.